A single sample is the source of the 20 T cell receptor beta chains below, sequenced in a study of blood T cell repertoires in COVID-19. The protocol was immunoSEQ multiplex PCR, while the TCRdb copy is restricted to in-frame clones and leaves out a portion. The sample consists of about 53,000 clones, more than 75% of them appearing once. The sequenced sample was peripheral blood. The receptors stem from a man between 45 and 60 years old with acute or convalescent COVID-19.

The chain is built from TRBV13 and TRBJ1-6; 10 nucleotides align to TRBD1. Germline V gene data show CDR1 as PRHDT and CDR2 as FYEKMQ (reference sequence). CDR3 length: 15 residues. With 5 bases clipped from V and 7 bases from J, the junction kept 5 bases outside the gene matches. This CDR3 is CASSPRDRGNSPLHF. In nucleotides, the CDR3 is TGTGCCAGCAGCCCCCGGGACAGGGGAAATTCACCCCTCCACTTT.

The J gene is TRBJ2-1, the V gene TRBV7-9, with 7 bases aligning to TRBD2. The CDR3 is 15 amino acids. The J segment lost 7 bases and the V segment lost 5 bases, leaving 11 bases of the junction unmatched. Germline loops: CDR1 SEHNR, CDR2 FQNEAQ (reference sequence). CDR3 sequence: CASSPRGSGLNEQFF. The CDR3 DNA sequence: TGTGCCAGCAGCCCCCGAGGTAGCGGGCTTAATGAGCAGTTCTTC.

This chain links TRBV19 with TRBJ1-2; 7 bases are shared with TRBD1. Germline V gene sequence: CDR1 LNHDA, CDR2 SQIVND (reference sequence). J lost 0 bases, V lost 3 bases, and 4 bases had no gene match. CDR3 length equals 15 residues. Written as DNA, the CDR3 is TGTGCCAGTAGTATTAGTGGGACAGCTAACTATGGCTACACCTTC. It encodes CASSISGTANYGYTF.

The genes are TRBV7-8 and TRBJ1-2; perhaps TRBD1 as D (5 bases). The ends were cut back, 8 bases at V and 4 bases at J, with 20 bases in the middle. The germline CDR1 and CDR2 sequences are SGHVS and FQNEAQ. CDR3 length: 15 residues. The CDR3 DNA sequence: TGTGCCAGCGCCGGGGGATTCCCGCGACCCTATGGCTACACCTTC. The encoded protein is CASAGGFPRPYGYTF.

The chain couples TRBV25-1 to TRBJ1-1, with D unresolved. The CDR3 covers 14 residues. V was clipped by 1 base and J by 0 bases, with 6 bases between them. Germline-derived CDR1 and CDR2 are MGHDK and SYGVNS. The CDR3: CASSELQMNTEAFF. The DNA for the CDR3 is TGTGCCAGCAGTGAATTACAAATGAACACTGAAGCTTTCTTT. Supplemented by reference TRBV25-1 and TRBJ1-1, the full variable domain reads EADIYQTPRYLVIGTGKKITLECSQTMGHDKMYWYQQDPGMELHLIHYSYGVNSTEKGDLSSESTVSRIRTEHFPLTLESARPSHTSQYLCASSELQMNTEAFFGQGTRLTVV.

V and J are TRBV27 and TRBJ2-7; 8 positions agree with TRBD2. This CDR3 has 12 residues. The germline gives CDR1 MNHEY, CDR2 SMNVEV (reference sequence). V was pared by 6 bases and J by 7 bases, with 5 bases of the junction left unmatched. CDR3 DNA: TGTGCCAGCAGCCAAGCGGGGGTTGAGCAGTACTTC. This gives the protein CASSQAGVEQYF.

This chain links TRBV5-4 with TRBJ2-2; perhaps TRBD2 as D (7 bases). CDR1 is SGHNT and CDR2 is YYREEE in the germline V gene (reference sequence). Trimming removed 4 bases from V and 5 bases from J, with 21 bases in between. CDR3 size: 17 residues. CDR3 protein: CASSPRGLAVRTGELFF. The DNA for the CDR3 is TGTGCCAGCAGCCCACGGGGGCTAGCGGTTCGGACCGGGGAGCTGTTTTTT.

This clone occurred a few times. The junction and the germline gene differ at one end; a read error may be behind it. J is TRBJ2-1 and V is TRBV10-2; 10 positions agree with TRBD2. Germline CDR1 reads WSHSY; CDR2 reads SAAADI. The CDR3 totals 14 residues. CDR3 protein: CASKLAGVYDEQFF. Here the CDR3 DNA reads TGCGCCAGCAAGCTAGCGGGAGTCTACGATGAGCAGTTCTTC.

This chain links TRBV5-1 with TRBJ2-2; D is unresolved. The V end lost 0 bases, the J end lost 0 bases, and 6 bases lay between the germline ends. The CDR3 is 15 amino acids. Looked up from germline, CDR1 is SGHRS and CDR2 is YFSETQ. This chain's CDR3 is CASSLVVANTGELFF. The CDR3 DNA reads as TGCGCCAGCAGCTTGGTGGTAGCGAACACCGGGGAGCTGTTTTTT.

The chain uses TRBV11-2 and TRBJ2-1; weak D call: TRBD2 (6 bases). The CDR3 spans 16 residues. The germline gives CDR1 SGHAT, CDR2 FQNNGV. V dropped 6 bases and J dropped 6 bases, with 21 bases sitting between them. CDR3 coding DNA: TGTGCCAGCAGAGGATTCGGGACTCCATTTTCCAATGAGCAGTTCTTC. Translated: CASRGFGTPFSNEQFF.

The genes are TRBV7-6 and TRBJ1-5, with D possibly being TRBD1 (5 bases). Between the trimmed V and J ends, which lost 5 bases and 4 bases, there was a span of 12 bases. The CDR3 has 14 residues. Germline assignment: CDR1 SGHVS and CDR2 FNYEAQ. CDR3 region: CASSMTETNQPQHF. CDR3 in DNA: TGTGCCAGCAGCATGACAGAGACTAATCAGCCCCAGCATTTT.

V usage is TRBV13 and J usage is TRBJ2-1; D ambiguous. Germline CDR1 reads PRHDT; CDR2 reads FYEKMQ (reference sequence). With 10 bases removed from V and 3 bases from J, the gap between germline ends came to 13 bases. The CDR3 runs 13 residues. The DNA of the CDR3 is TGTGCCACATCCCGGGTCTACTACAATGAGCAGTTCTTC. This codes for CATSRVYYNEQFF.

This sequence joins TRBV7-8 and TRBJ1-1, with D possibly TRBD1 on 5 matching bases. Trimming pared 0 bases from V and 5 bases from J, leaving 16 bases between. CDR3 size: 16 residues. CDR1 and CDR2 (germline): SGHVS, FQNEAQ. CDR3 protein: CASSLALWGVGTEAFF. In DNA form, the CDR3 reads TGTGCCAGCAGCTTAGCGCTTTGGGGGGTTGGGACTGAAGCTTTCTTT.

The rearrangement joins TRBV7-9 to TRBJ2-7; TRBD1 might be the D (6 bases). This CDR3 region has 16 residues. Germline V gene sequence: CDR1 SEHNR, CDR2 FQNEAQ (reference sequence). V was cut by 1 base and J by 2 bases, with 15 bases left in between. The CDR3 sequence is CASSLVQGRWTYEQYF. The CDR3 DNA follows: TGTGCCAGCAGCTTAGTTCAGGGGCGTTGGACCTACGAGCAGTACTTC.

The gene calls are TRBV6-1 and TRBJ1-1, with 7 bases fitting TRBD1. CDR3 length: 15 residues. Germline V CDR1 and CDR2: MNHNS, SASEGT. V dropped 5 bases and J dropped 8; count of bases not matched to a gene: 14. The chain's CDR3 is CASSTTLQGLGEAFF. DNA of the CDR3: TGTGCCAGCAGTACTACACTACAGGGGCTTGGAGAAGCTTTCTTT.

This clone was picked up a small number of times. V gene TRBV7-2 combines with J gene TRBJ2-1, with D perhaps matching TRBD2 (5 bases). V shed 5 bases and J shed 3 bases, with 14 bases lying between them. The CDR3 loop spans 15 amino acids. Germline-derived CDR1 and CDR2 are SGHTA and FQGNSA. This CDR3 reads CASSPFWENYNEQFF. As DNA, the CDR3 is TGTGCCAGCAGCCCCTTCTGGGAGAACTACAATGAGCAGTTCTTC.

J is TRBJ2-1 and V is TRBV29-1; D possibly corresponds to TRBD2 (5 bases). Germline V gives CDR1 SQVTM, CDR2 ANQGSEA. The CDR3 is 13 residues long. The ends were cut back, 3 bases at V and 2 bases at J, with 8 bases in the middle. The chain's CDR3 is CSVEEATYNEQFF. CDR3 nucleotide sequence: TGCAGCGTTGAGGAGGCTACCTACAATGAGCAGTTCTTC.

The chain carries TRBV2 and TRBJ2-7; D is unclear. Deletions cut 8 bases from V and 1 base from J, with 12 bases between. In germline, CDR1 is SNHLY, CDR2 FYNNEI. This CDR3 has 13 amino acids. The CDR3 sequence is CASGDGVSYEQYF. CDR3 nucleotides: TGTGCCAGCGGAGACGGAGTTTCCTACGAGCAGTACTTC.

The gene calls are TRBV11-3 and TRBJ2-5, with 15 bases identical to TRBD2. Germline trimming cut 5 bases from V and 5 bases from J; bases unmatched to any gene: 6. Germline CDR1 and CDR2: SGHNT and YENEEA. This CDR3 spans 16 amino acids. CDR3 nucleotide sequence: TGTGCCAGCAGCCAGGGACTAGCGGGAGGCCGGGAGACCCAGTACTTC. Amino acid sequence: CASSQGLAGGRETQYF.

This chain uses TRBV7-8 with TRBJ1-2; 9 bases align to TRBD1. The CDR3 loop spans 15 amino acids. Germline V gene data show CDR1 as SGHVS and CDR2 as FQNEAQ. Trimming cost V 4 bases and J 4 bases; bases outside gene matches: 7. CDR3 loop: CASSSPGTGLYGYTF. The CDR3 nucleotides are TGTGCCAGCAGCTCCCCCGGGACAGGGCTCTATGGCTACACCTTC.